The 10 T cell receptor beta chains reported below all come from one sample, sequenced in a study of vaccination and CD4 T cells after COVID-19. No cognate antigen is known for these TCRs. The Oncomine TCR Beta short-read assay was what sequenced the DNA obtained from cultured CD4+ T cells. One entry per CDR3 protein results from TCRdb running MiXCR on the PCR reads. The sample lists 15,000 to 20,000 distinct CDR3 sequences, about 50% occurring once. Treatment reported: roughly ten-day PBMC culture with coronavirus spike peptide pools or control peptides (ViraFEST assay). Sequencing input: CD4+ T cells from blood, cultured in vitro. The receptors originated from a human donor who had recovered from COVID-19.

In this sample, this clonotype turned up a few times. This chain uses TRBV20-1 with TRBJ1-1, with 7 bases that match TRBD1. With V trimmed by 0 bases and J by 5 bases, 12 bases remained unmatched. This CDR3 has 16 amino acids. Germline CDR1 DFQATT, CDR2 SNEGSKA (reference sequence). The CDR3 bases are TGCAGTGCTAGAGAGGGGCCTTGGGACAGCGTTACTGAAGCTTTCTTT. It yields the protein CSAREGPWDSVTEAFF.

This clonotype was seen more than once but under ten times. The chain couples TRBV7-9 to TRBJ2-7; 10 bases are shared with TRBD1. The CDR3 spans 15 residues. The germline V gene encodes CDR1 SEHNR and CDR2 FQNEAQ (reference sequence). V dropped 4 bases and J dropped 10; count of bases not matched to a gene: 13. This CDR3 reads CASSSSRGQGSGQYF. CDR3 nucleotides: TGTGCCAGCAGCTCGTCGAGGGGACAGGGGTCAGGTCAGTACTTC.

The rearrangement uses TRBV7-8 and TRBJ1-1, with TRBD1 identical over 7 bases. The CDR3 has 16 residues. V shed 4 bases and J 4 bases; nucleotides not matched to a gene: 12. Germline CDR1 SGHVS, CDR2 FQNEAQ. The CDR3 nucleotides are TGTGCCAGCAGCTCCGTCCACAGGGGAGCGGCCACTGAAGCTTTCTTT. It specifies CASSSVHRGAATEAFF.

The chain recombines TRBV6-1 with TRBJ1-5; D unclear. The V end lost 11 bases, the J end lost 1 base, and 15 bases lay between the germline ends. CDR1 and CDR2 (germline): MNHNS, SASEGT. There are 14 residues in the CDR3. CDR3 residues: CASSLVGSNQPQHF. The CDR3 coding sequence is TGTGCCTCCAGCCTAGTAGGGAGCAATCAGCCCCAGCATTTT.

This clonotype was seen just once. V is TRBV6-1 and J is TRBJ1-5; D may be TRBD1 (6 bases). From germline, CDR1 is MNHNS and CDR2 SASEGT. This CDR3 is built from 14 residues. Deletions cut 5 bases from V and 4 bases from J, with 12 bases between. CDR3 coding DNA: TGTGCCAGCAGTACTGCGGGGACAAATCAGCCCCAGCATTTT. Encoded protein: CASSTAGTNQPQHF.

V gene TRBV6-2 or TRBV6-3 combines with J gene TRBJ1-1; 8 positions agree with TRBD1. V dropped 6 bases and J dropped 1; count of bases not matched to a gene: 4. CDR1 is MNHEY, CDR2 SVGEGT, per germline. This CDR3 contains 14 residues. The CDR3 here is CASSLGQGNTEAFF. The CDR3 nucleotides are TGTGCCAGCAGCCTAGGACAGGGGAACACTGAAGCTTTCTTT.

The chain joins TRBV5-1 to TRBJ2-5; D is ambiguous. This CDR3 has 15 residues. V lost 4 bases and J lost 1, with 14 bases in between. Germline values: CDR1 SGHRS, CDR2 YFSETQ. The CDR3 DNA reads as TGCGCCAGCAGCGACTCTAGAGGCCCCCAAGAGACCCAGTACTTC. This encodes CASSDSRGPQETQYF.

This chain joins TRBV2 and TRBJ1-2; tentatively, D is TRBD1 (5 bases). The germline CDR1 and CDR2 sequences are SNHLY and FYNNEI. CDR3 size: 12 residues. V was cut by 6 bases and J by 8 bases, with 13 bases left in between. The CDR3 reads CASRAGREGYTF. The CDR3 region has the DNA TGTGCCAGCAGGGCAGGGAGAGAGGGCTACACCTTC.

This sequence joins TRBV5-4 and TRBJ2-3; D ambiguous. This CDR3 is built from 13 residues. Deletions cut 2 bases from V and 4 bases from J, with 8 bases between. CDR1 is SGHNT, CDR2 YYREEE, per germline (reference sequence). Here the CDR3 reads CASSLFSADTQYF. DNA for the CDR3: TGTGCCAGCAGCTTATTTAGTGCAGATACGCAGTATTTT. The complete variable domain, with remaining parts taken from reference TRBV5-4 and TRBJ2-3, reads ETGVTQSPTHLIKTRGQQVTLRCSSQSGHNTVSWYQQALGQGPQFIFQYYREEENGRGNFPPRFSGLQFPNYSSELNVNALELDDSALYLCASSLFSADTQYFGPGTRLTVL.

CDR3 DNA sequence: TGTGCCACCAGCCCAGGGACAGGGGGAGAGAAGACCCAGTACTTC. Translated: CATSPGTGGEKTQYF. This chain links TRBV15 with TRBJ2-5; 11 bases map to TRBD1. Germline V gene sequence: CDR1 LNHNV, CDR2 YYDKDF (reference sequence). J was trimmed by 6 bases and V by 5 bases; bases with no gene match: 8. The CDR3 has 15 residues.